The clone carrying this TCR beta chain was counted many times. The data were taken from a study of blood T cells in healthy people across ages. V shed 6 bases and J shed 8 bases, with 11 bases lying between them. The CDR3 is made up of 12 amino acids. The V gene's germline CDR1 is MDHEN and CDR2 SYDVKM. Primed by a sample-barcoded 5' primer and a J-beta primer mix, a second PCR proceeded for roughly 7 to 11 cycles. All cDNA molecules were each tagged by a template-switch adaptor with 12 random nucleotides. TCRdb itself ran the 5' RACE reads through MiXCR, one entry per CDR3 protein. The table lists some 640,000 distinct CDR3 sequences, about 30% of them singletons. Roughly 10 milliliters of peripheral blood were drawn from each donor into EDTA-treated tubes.

The TCR was taken from a woman at least 80 years old in good health. The rearrangement links TRBV28 to TRBJ2-1; a weak D match, TRBD1 (5 bases). Sequenced: blood. CDR3 sequence reads: CASRGAFDEQFF. For the CDR3, the DNA is TGTGCCAGCAGAGGGGCCTTTGATGAGCAGTTCTTC.